One and the same sample provided the 18 T cell receptor beta chains below, sequenced in a study of CXCR3-negative and CXCR3-positive naive CD8 T cells. Via 5' RACE with UMI labels, TRB cDNA libraries were prepared. TCRdb reprocessed the 5' RACE reads; each CDR3 protein has one entry and no DNA is given. The sample includes approximately 66,000 distinct CDR3 sequences. Input material: naive CXCR3- CD8+ T cells from blood. Regarding subset: CD45RO-CCR7+CD27+CD95- naive CD8+ T cells lacking CXCR3 (TNR3-). These receptors were collected from a human donor in good health. Some clones in this sample may be carry-over from other donors' samples.

CDR3 sequence: CASSRGQLYNEQFF. V and J are TRBV5-5 and TRBJ2-1; the D call from TCRdb, TRBD1, cannot be confirmed without DNA. The CDR3 loop spans 14 amino acids. Germline lookup yields CDR1 SGHKS and CDR2 YYEKEE (reference sequence).

The chain joins TRBV5-1 to TRBJ2-7. CDR1 is SGHRS, CDR2 YFSETQ, per germline. This CDR3 is built from 14 residues. The CDR3 loop is CASSFSQINYEQYF.

V gene TRBV3-1 combines with J gene TRBJ1-5. The CDR3 loop spans 15 amino acids. The germline gives CDR1 LGHDT, CDR2 YNNKEL (reference sequence). The CDR3 protein is CASSHTDYSNQPQHF.

J is TRBJ2-1 and V is TRBV29-1. There are 11 residues in the CDR3. From germline, CDR1 is SQVTM and CDR2 ANQGSEA. The chain's CDR3 is CSVDGYNEQFF.

The V call is TRBV29-1, the J call TRBJ1-1. CDR1 and CDR2 from the germline V gene are SQVTM and ANQGSEA. CDR3 length: 12 residues. The chain's CDR3 is CSVEAMDVEAFF.

The chain couples TRBV11-2 to TRBJ2-7; TCRdb reports TRBD1, a call that lacks DNA to check it against. Germline assignment: CDR1 SGHAT and CDR2 FQNNGV. The length of the CDR3 is 20 residues. This CDR3 reads CASSSPSTGDREGITYEQYF.

The chain links TRBV27 to TRBJ2-1; absent DNA, TCRdb's TRBD2 call cannot be checked. The germline gives CDR1 MNHEY, CDR2 SMNVEV (reference sequence). The CDR3 consists of 17 residues. The CDR3 here is CASSLEQPWSSYNEQFF.

The chain combines TRBV30 with TRBJ2-7. CDR1 is GTSNPN and CDR2 is SVGIG in the germline V gene (reference sequence). CDR3 length: 15 amino acids. CDR3 in amino acids: CAWSVHGRGVLEQYF.

The rearrangement joins TRBV14 to TRBJ2-7; checking the TCRdb D call of TRBD1 is not possible without DNA. Germline CDR1 is SGHDN and CDR2 is FVKESK. The CDR3 runs to 14 residues. The CDR3 spells CASSPGTGGYEQYF. The entire variable domain, with the rest obtained from reference TRBV14 and TRBJ2-7, is as follows: EAGVTQFPSHSVIEKGQTVTLRCDPISGHDNLYWYRRVMGKEIKFLLHFVKESKQDESGMPNNRFLAERTGGTYSTLKVQPAELEDSGVYFCASSPGTGGYEQYFGPGTRLTVT.

V and J are TRBV28 and TRBJ2-7; the D call of TRBD2 rests on TCRdb alone, since no DNA is present to check it. The germline gives CDR1 MDHEN, CDR2 SYDVKM. CDR3 length: 13 residues. The CDR3 is CASSFGSVMGQYF.

This chain uses TRBV29-1 with TRBJ2-3; lacking DNA, the TRBD1 call made by TCRdb goes unchecked. Looked up from germline, CDR1 is SQVTM and CDR2 is ANQGSEA. The CDR3 totals 15 residues. The CDR3 reads CSVEERGSRTDTQYF.

The chain is built from TRBV10-3 and TRBJ1-1; TCRdb designates TRBD1, a call that cannot be tested without DNA. The CDR3 runs 14 residues. The germline V gene encodes CDR1 ENHRY and CDR2 SYGVKD. The CDR3 is CAISEGGRNTEAFF.

This sequence joins TRBV27 and TRBJ1-5; TCRdb picks TRBD1, but there is no DNA to check that call. From germline, CDR1 is MNHEY and CDR2 SMNVEV (reference sequence). The CDR3 is 14 residues long. This chain's CDR3 is CASSPTGTNQPQHF.

The genes are TRBV29-1 and TRBJ2-5; TCRdb's D call, TRBD2, is unchecked because there is no DNA. The CDR3 is made up of 14 amino acids. Germline-derived CDR1 and CDR2 are SQVTM and ANQGSEA. CDR3 amino acids: CSVGTSGGLTTQYF.

V gene TRBV7-6 combines with J gene TRBJ1-1; absent DNA, TCRdb's TRBD1 call cannot be checked. This CDR3 has 15 residues. Germline loops: CDR1 SGHVS, CDR2 FNYEAQ. The CDR3 sequence: CASSLGTGGNTEASF.

This rearrangement joins TRBV7-6 to TRBJ2-5; without DNA, the TCRdb call of TRBD2 cannot be checked. The CDR3 sequence is 16 residues long. Germline V gene sequence: CDR1 SGHVS, CDR2 FNYEAQ. The CDR3 loop reads CASSPLTSGGAETQYF.

This chain links TRBV27 with TRBJ2-7; TCRdb designates TRBD1, a call that cannot be tested without DNA. The germline V gene encodes CDR1 MNHEY and CDR2 SMNVEV (reference sequence). The CDR3 totals 14 residues. The CDR3 here is CASSLARQGWEQYF.

The genes are TRBV28 and TRBJ2-7; lacking DNA, the TRBD1 call made by TCRdb goes unchecked. The CDR3 has 19 amino acids. In germline, CDR1 is MDHEN, CDR2 SYDVKM. CDR3 amino acids: CASSLQTGGYLPPSYEQYF.